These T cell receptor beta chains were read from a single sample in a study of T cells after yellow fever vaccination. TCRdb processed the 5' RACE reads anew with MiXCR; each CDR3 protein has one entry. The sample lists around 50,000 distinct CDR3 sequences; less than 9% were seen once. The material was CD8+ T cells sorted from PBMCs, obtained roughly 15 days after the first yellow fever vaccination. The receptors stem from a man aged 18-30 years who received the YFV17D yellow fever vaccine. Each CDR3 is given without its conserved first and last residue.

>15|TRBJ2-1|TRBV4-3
ASSQENGAGGGNEQF
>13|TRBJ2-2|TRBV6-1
ASSGSGEDTGELF
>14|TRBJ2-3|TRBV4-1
ASSQDGKAGTDTQY
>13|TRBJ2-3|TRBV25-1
ASSPWTGEADTQY
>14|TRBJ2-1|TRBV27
ASSGETGGLNNEQF
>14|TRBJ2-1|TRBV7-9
ASSFSLGGGYNEQF
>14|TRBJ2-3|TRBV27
ASSLDPAGGPDTQY
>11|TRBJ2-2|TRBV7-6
ASSVTLTGELF
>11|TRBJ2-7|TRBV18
ASSPAGAGEQY
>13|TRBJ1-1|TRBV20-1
SARFRGLMNTEAF
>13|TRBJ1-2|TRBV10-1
ASRLGTPGPYGYT
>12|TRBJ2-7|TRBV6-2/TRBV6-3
ASSYSRGTGEQY
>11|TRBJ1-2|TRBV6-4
ASSGQGSYGYT
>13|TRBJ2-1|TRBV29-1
SVTRQGTLHNEQF
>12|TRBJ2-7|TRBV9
ASSVVPWQDEQY
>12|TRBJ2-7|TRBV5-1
ASSSTGGGREQY
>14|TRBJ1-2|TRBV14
ASSQDVFAGTGGYT
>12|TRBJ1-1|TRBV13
ASRPGGMNTEAF
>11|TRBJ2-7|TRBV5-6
ASSLRESYEQY
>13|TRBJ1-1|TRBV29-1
SVTGTGNLNTEAF
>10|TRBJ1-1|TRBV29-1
SVVPAGASAF
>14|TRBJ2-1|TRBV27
ASSSQGGEIDNEQF
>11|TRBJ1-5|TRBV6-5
ASSRQGGQPQH
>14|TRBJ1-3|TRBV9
ASSTPQGISGNTIY
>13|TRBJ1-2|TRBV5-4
ASSLAGSLMDGYT
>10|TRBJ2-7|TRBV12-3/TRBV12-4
ATSHGGYEQY
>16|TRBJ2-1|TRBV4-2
ASSPRDYVSSSYNEQF
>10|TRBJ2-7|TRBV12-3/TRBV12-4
ASSPQGSEHY
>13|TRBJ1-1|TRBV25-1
ASSESPTGNTEAF
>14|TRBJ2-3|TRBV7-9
ASSYRTSGGTDTQY
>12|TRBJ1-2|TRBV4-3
ASSQDLTSHGYT
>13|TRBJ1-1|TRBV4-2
ASSQAGGTGTEAF
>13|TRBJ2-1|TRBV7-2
ASSAGLAGGNEQF
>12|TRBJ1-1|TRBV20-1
SASHRESNTEAF
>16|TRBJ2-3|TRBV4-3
ASSQESSGHRFTDTQY
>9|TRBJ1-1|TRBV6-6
ASSGVTEAF
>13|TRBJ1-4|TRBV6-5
ASSSPRDGDEKLF
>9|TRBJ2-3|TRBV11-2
ASSLADTQY
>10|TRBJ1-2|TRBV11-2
ASSTWDFGYT
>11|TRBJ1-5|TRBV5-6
ASSLVGVQPQH
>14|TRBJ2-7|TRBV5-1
ASSWTDSAPFYEQY
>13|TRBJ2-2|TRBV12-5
ASGLLLAGTGELF
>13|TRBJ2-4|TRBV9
ASSRGGAVKNIQY
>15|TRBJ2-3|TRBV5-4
ASSLGYELADTDTQY
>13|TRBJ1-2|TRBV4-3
ASSPGPKTNYGYT
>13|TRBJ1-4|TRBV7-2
ASSLEGGLNEKLF
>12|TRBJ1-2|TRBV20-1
SARETGSLEGYT
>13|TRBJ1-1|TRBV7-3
ASSLSAGGNTEAF